This is a list of T cell receptor beta chains from one sample in a study of blood T cell repertoires in COVID-19. Method: immunoSEQ multiplex PCR; TCRdb's copy keeps in-frame clones and lacks some. The top ten hold around 14% of the sample, which has some 270,000 clones, around 82% seen once. The sample taken for sequencing was peripheral blood. All receptors derive from a person aged 70 to 79 with COVID-19, enrolled during active disease. Each CDR3 is given with its conserved first and last residue. Fields, in order: CDR3 DNA, CDR3 protein, D gene, clone size, J gene, V gene. A D gene is named only where the DNA matches it firmly. Expanded clones get a size class; other rows say once, few or many, or leave the size out.

cdr3_nt: TGTGCCAGCAGCCCCAGGTTTCAGGGGGTCTATCAGCCCCAGCATTTT
cdr3_aa: CASSPRFQGVYQPQHF
d_call: TRBD1
clone_size: NA
j_call: TRBJ1-5
v_call: TRBV28

cdr3_nt: TGTGCCAGCTCACCACAAGCGGGAGAGACTAAGAATGAGCAGTTCTTC
cdr3_aa: CASSPQAGETKNEQFF
d_call: TRBD2
clone_size: NA
j_call: TRBJ2-1
v_call: TRBV18

cdr3_nt: TGTGCCACCCAGGCTAGCGGGGGTTTCGAGGGGCAGTTCTTC
cdr3_aa: CATQASGGFEGQFF
d_call: TRBD2
clone_size: NA
j_call: TRBJ2-1
v_call: TRBV27

cdr3_nt: TGTGCCAGCAGCTTATCTGGGCAGTCGGGAGCCTACGAGCAGTACTTC
cdr3_aa: CASSLSGQSGAYEQYF
d_call: NA
clone_size: NA
j_call: TRBJ2-7
v_call: TRBV7-9

cdr3_nt: TGTGCCACGTCCCCTCGGTTAGGGGTTTCCTACGAGCAGTACTTC
cdr3_aa: CATSPRLGVSYEQYF
d_call: NA
clone_size: NA
j_call: TRBJ2-7
v_call: TRBV19

cdr3_nt: TGTGCCAGCAGCTTAACCTGGGACAAGTCCTACGAGCAGTACTTC
cdr3_aa: CASSLTWDKSYEQYF
d_call: NA
clone_size: NA
j_call: TRBJ2-7
v_call: TRBV7-2

cdr3_nt: TGTGCCAGTAGTGCTTCCTCAGGGGGGCGTAACTATGGCTACACCTTC
cdr3_aa: CASSASSGGRNYGYTF
d_call: TRBD1
clone_size: NA
j_call: TRBJ1-2
v_call: TRBV19

cdr3_nt: TGTGCCAGTAGTCGGAGGACTAGCGGTACAGATACGCAGTATTTT
cdr3_aa: CASSRRTSGTDTQYF
d_call: TRBD2
clone_size: NA
j_call: TRBJ2-3
v_call: TRBV19

cdr3_nt: TGTGCCAGCAGCTTAGGGACAGGACCTAGCTCCTACGAGCAGTACTTC
cdr3_aa: CASSLGTGPSSYEQYF
d_call: NA
clone_size: NA
j_call: TRBJ2-7
v_call: TRBV13

cdr3_nt: TGTGCCAGCAGTTTATCAGTCGCACGTGGCTACACCTTC
cdr3_aa: CASSLSVARGYTF
d_call: NA
clone_size: once
j_call: TRBJ1-2
v_call: TRBV28

cdr3_nt: TGCGCCAGCAGCTCGACTAGCGGGAGTTACAATGAGCAGTTCTTC
cdr3_aa: CASSSTSGSYNEQFF
d_call: TRBD2
clone_size: NA
j_call: TRBJ2-1
v_call: TRBV5-1

cdr3_nt: TGTGCCAGCAGCTTGACGGGGGACTCCACAGATACGCAGTATTTT
cdr3_aa: CASSLTGDSTDTQYF
d_call: NA
clone_size: NA
j_call: TRBJ2-3
v_call: TRBV7-9

cdr3_nt: TGTGCCACCAGTGTCCGAGGGGGCACCGGGGAGCTGTTTTTT
cdr3_aa: CATSVRGGTGELFF
d_call: NA
clone_size: NA
j_call: TRBJ2-2
v_call: TRBV24-1

cdr3_nt: TGTGCCAGCAGCTCGGCTGGGGGGGCCGATTCACCCCTCCACTTT
cdr3_aa: CASSSAGGADSPLHF
d_call: NA
clone_size: NA
j_call: TRBJ1-6
v_call: TRBV5-4

cdr3_nt: TGTGCCAGCAGCTCAAACCCGGGACAAGGTGGCTACACCTTC
cdr3_aa: CASSSNPGQGGYTF
d_call: NA
clone_size: NA
j_call: TRBJ1-2
v_call: TRBV9

cdr3_nt: TGTGCCAGCAGAACGAGCGGGGGGGCCCATAATGAGCAGTTCTTC
cdr3_aa: CASRTSGGAHNEQFF
d_call: TRBD2
clone_size: NA
j_call: TRBJ2-1
v_call: TRBV7-2

cdr3_nt: TGTGCCAGCACACCGGGACTGAGTAATGAAAAACTGTTTTTT
cdr3_aa: CASTPGLSNEKLFF
d_call: NA
clone_size: NA
j_call: TRBJ1-4
v_call: TRBV5-5

cdr3_nt: TGTGCCAGCAGTTTATCGGCAGGTCTCAATGAGCAGTTCTTC
cdr3_aa: CASSLSAGLNEQFF
d_call: NA
clone_size: NA
j_call: TRBJ2-1
v_call: TRBV27

cdr3_nt: TGTGCCAGCAGCTTATCGTGGGGGCAAGGTGAAAAACTGTTTTTT
cdr3_aa: CASSLSWGQGEKLFF
d_call: NA
clone_size: once
j_call: TRBJ1-4
v_call: TRBV11-2

cdr3_nt: TGTGCCAGCGGTTACTGGGGGGGACCCGACAATGAGCAGTTCTTC
cdr3_aa: CASGYWGGPDNEQFF
d_call: TRBD2
clone_size: NA
j_call: TRBJ2-1
v_call: TRBV7-9

cdr3_nt: TGTGCCAGCAGTCTAGGACAGAACACTGAGCAGTTCTTC
cdr3_aa: CASSLGQNTEQFF
d_call: NA
clone_size: NA
j_call: TRBJ2-1
v_call: TRBV16

cdr3_nt: TGTGCCAGCATGGGGCTAGCGGGAGTGGCCGGGGAGCTGTTTTTT
cdr3_aa: CASMGLAGVAGELFF
d_call: TRBD2
clone_size: NA
j_call: TRBJ2-2
v_call: TRBV28

cdr3_nt: TGTGCCATAAGCGGGGGGACTACCACAGATACGCAGTATTTT
cdr3_aa: CAISGGTTTDTQYF
d_call: TRBD2
clone_size: NA
j_call: TRBJ2-3
v_call: TRBV10-3

cdr3_nt: TGTGCCAGCAGTCCCGGGACAGGGGTCGATGAGCAGTTCTTC
cdr3_aa: CASSPGTGVDEQFF
d_call: TRBD1
clone_size: NA
j_call: TRBJ2-1
v_call: TRBV6-4

cdr3_nt: TGCAGTGCTAGTCGTAGCGGGAGTTACGAGCAGTACTTC
cdr3_aa: CSASRSGSYEQYF
d_call: TRBD2
clone_size: once
j_call: TRBJ2-7
v_call: TRBV20-1

cdr3_nt: TGTGCCAGCAGTTCCTCACAGGAGAGCTCCTATAATTCACCCCTCCACTTT
cdr3_aa: CASSSSQESSYNSPLHF
d_call: NA
clone_size: once
j_call: TRBJ1-6
v_call: TRBV27

cdr3_nt: TGTGCCAGCAGCTTAGCGGGGCGCTACGAGCAGTACTTC
cdr3_aa: CASSLAGRYEQYF
d_call: NA
clone_size: NA
j_call: TRBJ2-7
v_call: TRBV7-9

cdr3_nt: TGTGCTAGTGGTTTGGTACTCGGGGACAGCATCCATGAGCAGTTCTTC
cdr3_aa: CASGLVLGDSIHEQFF
d_call: TRBD1
clone_size: NA
j_call: TRBJ2-1
v_call: TRBV12-5

cdr3_nt: TGTGCCAGCAGCTTAGCTCTAACCCACGGGACTGAGGAGCAGTTCTTC
cdr3_aa: CASSLALTHGTEEQFF
d_call: NA
clone_size: once
j_call: TRBJ2-1
v_call: TRBV7-9

cdr3_nt: TGTGCCAGTAGCCGGACTAGGGAGTACGAGCAGTACTTC
cdr3_aa: CASSRTREYEQYF
d_call: TRBD2
clone_size: NA
j_call: TRBJ2-7
v_call: TRBV19

cdr3_nt: TGTGCCAGCAGCTTAGGACAGGGGGCGCGGGATGAAGCTTTCTTT
cdr3_aa: CASSLGQGARDEAFF
d_call: TRBD1
clone_size: NA
j_call: TRBJ1-1
v_call: TRBV7-3

cdr3_nt: TGTGCCAGCAGCCCAGGACAGATAAATCAGCCCCAGCATTTT
cdr3_aa: CASSPGQINQPQHF
d_call: NA
clone_size: few
j_call: TRBJ1-5
v_call: TRBV9

cdr3_nt: TGTGCCAGCAGCTTGGACAGCCTCTCCTACGAGCAGTACTTC
cdr3_aa: CASSLDSLSYEQYF
d_call: NA
clone_size: NA
j_call: TRBJ2-7
v_call: TRBV5-4

cdr3_nt: TGTGCCACCAGCAGGGACCTGGGGGCGTCTGGAAACACCATATATTTT
cdr3_aa: CATSRDLGASGNTIYF
d_call: NA
clone_size: NA
j_call: TRBJ1-3
v_call: TRBV15

cdr3_nt: TGCGCCAGCAGCCAAGACGTTGCGGGGGCCCTATCTGGGGCCAACGTCCTGACTTTC
cdr3_aa: CASSQDVAGALSGANVLTF
d_call: NA
clone_size: NA
j_call: TRBJ2-6
v_call: TRBV4-3

cdr3_nt: TGTGCCAGTAGCGGTTGGGGGCAGGCAAACTATGGCTACACCTTC
cdr3_aa: CASSGWGQANYGYTF
d_call: NA
clone_size: NA
j_call: TRBJ1-2
v_call: TRBV19

cdr3_nt: TGTGCCAGCAGCTTAGAAGCAGGGGTAGATGAAAAACTGTTTTTT
cdr3_aa: CASSLEAGVDEKLFF
d_call: NA
clone_size: once
j_call: TRBJ1-4
v_call: TRBV7-9

cdr3_nt: TGTGCCAGCAGAAAAACGGACAGGGGGCTCCAGCCCCAGCATTTT
cdr3_aa: CASRKTDRGLQPQHF
d_call: TRBD1
clone_size: once
j_call: TRBJ1-5
v_call: TRBV2

cdr3_nt: TGTGCCAGCCAAGGGTCTCTCCCGGGAGAAAAACTGTTTTTT
cdr3_aa: CASQGSLPGEKLFF
d_call: NA
clone_size: NA
j_call: TRBJ1-4
v_call: TRBV6-5

cdr3_nt: TGCAGTGCTAGTGGGGGACAGAGAAACACCGGGGAGCTGTTTTTT
cdr3_aa: CSASGGQRNTGELFF
d_call: TRBD1
clone_size: once
j_call: TRBJ2-2
v_call: TRBV20-1

cdr3_nt: TGTGCCAGCAGGCGCTCTAGCGGGGATTTCTCCACAGATACGCAGTATTTT
cdr3_aa: CASRRSSGDFSTDTQYF
d_call: TRBD2
clone_size: NA
j_call: TRBJ2-3
v_call: TRBV27

cdr3_nt: TGTGCCAGCAGTTACTCAACAGGGGGCACGGAGACCCAGTACTTC
cdr3_aa: CASSYSTGGTETQYF
d_call: TRBD1
clone_size: few
j_call: TRBJ2-5
v_call: TRBV6-6

cdr3_nt: TGTGCCAGCAGTCAATTAACGACAGGAATCGCTGAAGCTTTCTTT
cdr3_aa: CASSQLTTGIAEAFF
d_call: NA
clone_size: NA
j_call: TRBJ1-1
v_call: TRBV6-2/TRBV6-3

cdr3_nt: TGTGCCAGCAGTTTGCACAGCGGGCGGACCCAGTACTTC
cdr3_aa: CASSLHSGRTQYF
d_call: NA
clone_size: NA
j_call: TRBJ2-5
v_call: TRBV12-3/TRBV12-4

cdr3_nt: TGTGCCACACTAGGACTGACCTACGAGCAGTACTTC
cdr3_aa: CATLGLTYEQYF
d_call: NA
clone_size: NA
j_call: TRBJ2-7
v_call: TRBV6-5

cdr3_nt: TGTGCCAGCAGAGAGACAGCTCGCTATGGCTACACCTTC
cdr3_aa: CASRETARYGYTF
d_call: NA
clone_size: many
j_call: TRBJ1-2
v_call: TRBV28

cdr3_nt: TGCGCCAGCATCGGGGCAGGGGGCGTAGAGACCCAGTACTTC
cdr3_aa: CASIGAGGVETQYF
d_call: TRBD1
clone_size: NA
j_call: TRBJ2-5
v_call: TRBV5-1

cdr3_nt: TGTGCCAGCAGCTTCGAACTGGGGGACAGGAGTATCTACGAGCAGTACTTC
cdr3_aa: CASSFELGDRSIYEQYF
d_call: TRBD1
clone_size: NA
j_call: TRBJ2-7
v_call: TRBV5-4

cdr3_nt: TGTGCCACTGGAAAAGAACAGGGCAATCAGCCCCAGCATTTT
cdr3_aa: CATGKEQGNQPQHF
d_call: NA
clone_size: NA
j_call: TRBJ1-5
v_call: TRBV15

cdr3_nt: TGTGCCAGCAGCTTAGGCGGGGGGCCCCCGTGGTACTTC
cdr3_aa: CASSLGGGPPWYF
d_call: TRBD2
clone_size: NA
j_call: TRBJ2-5
v_call: TRBV7-6

cdr3_nt: TGTGCCAGTGAGGGACAGGGAGCCGAGCAGTACTTC
cdr3_aa: CASEGQGAEQYF
d_call: TRBD1
clone_size: few
j_call: TRBJ2-7
v_call: TRBV19

cdr3_nt: TGTGCCAGCAGTTCCGCGGACAGGCTTGAAGCTTTCTTT
cdr3_aa: CASSSADRLEAFF
d_call: TRBD1
clone_size: NA
j_call: TRBJ1-1
v_call: TRBV27

cdr3_nt: TGTGCCTGGAGACGGTATATCTCAGATACGCAGTATTTT
cdr3_aa: CAWRRYISDTQYF
d_call: NA
clone_size: NA
j_call: TRBJ2-3
v_call: TRBV30

cdr3_nt: TGTGCCAGCAGTTTCCGGACAGACTATGGCTACACCTTC
cdr3_aa: CASSFRTDYGYTF
d_call: NA
clone_size: once
j_call: TRBJ1-2
v_call: TRBV6-5

cdr3_nt: TGTGCCAGCACCCGGGAGACAGGGACAGATACGCAGTATTTT
cdr3_aa: CASTRETGTDTQYF
d_call: NA
clone_size: NA
j_call: TRBJ2-3
v_call: TRBV7-2

cdr3_nt: TGTGCCAGCAGCCAAGGGGCCGCGGGCTACACCTTC
cdr3_aa: CASSQGAAGYTF
d_call: NA
clone_size: NA
j_call: TRBJ1-2
v_call: TRBV3-1/TRBV3-2

cdr3_nt: TGTGCCAGCAGTGCATACCGGGGACTCAATGAGCAGTTCTTC
cdr3_aa: CASSAYRGLNEQFF
d_call: NA
clone_size: NA
j_call: TRBJ2-1
v_call: TRBV14

cdr3_nt: TGTGCCAGCAGCCAAGACTTGGACAGGGGGAAGGAGACCCAGTACTTC
cdr3_aa: CASSQDLDRGKETQYF
d_call: TRBD1
clone_size: NA
j_call: TRBJ2-5
v_call: TRBV14

cdr3_nt: TGTGCCAGTAGTACAACAGGGGAACAGCCCCAGCATTTT
cdr3_aa: CASSTTGEQPQHF
d_call: TRBD1
clone_size: NA
j_call: TRBJ1-5
v_call: TRBV19